Here is one TCR beta chain with its context. The antigen remains undetermined. The V end was cut by 6 bases, the J end by 1 base, with 16 bases between. This CDR3 comprises 15 residues. The germline gives CDR1 MNHNY, CDR2 SVGAGI (reference sequence). One entry per CDR3 protein results from TCRdb running MiXCR on the RACE reads. The data hold about 120,000 distinct CDR3 sequences, with about an eighth observed a single time. This sample is part of a study of human T cells and chemical hapten exposure. The overall study: Readings were taken at 6 days from patch tests that had applied 0.01% DPC to the upper back. Study-wide results and limits: Correlating positively with patch test score were the PT1 expanded TCR counts. TCRs exceeding 1 in 1000 frequency stayed unchanged with DPC sensitization.

Time point indicated: patch test 1, 2 weeks after DPC sensitization. Indicated treatment: therapeutic diphenylcyclopropenone sensitization with weekly scalp DPC. Sample donors consisted of patients with alopecia, aged 18 to 70 years, who were suitable for DPC. The chain combines TRBV6-6 with TRBJ2-7, with D possibly TRBD2 on 6 matching bases. The receptor was isolated from a woman between 50 and 59 years old with alopecia areata. Some clones in this sample may be carry-over from other donors' samples. The material sequenced was whole blood, taken in connection with sensitization to the hapten diphenylcyclopropenone (DPC). The chain's CDR3 is CASSLSAGPSYEQYF. The CDR3 region has the DNA TGTGCCAGCAGCCTCTCCGCGGGGCCATCCTACGAGCAGTACTTC.